Described below is a single T cell receptor beta chain sequence and its context. This sample was included in a study of human thymus T cells. This CDR3 region has 14 residues. CDR1 SGHRS and CDR2 YFSETQ come from the germline V gene. Between the trimmed V and J ends, which lost 2 bases and 6 bases, there was a span of 11 bases. Sequencing used immunoSEQ multiplex PCR; TCRdb keeps in-frame clones, though not all of them. The top ten clones hold over 5% of a sample with tens of thousands of clones, approximately 95% of them seen once. Donors consisted of healthy Finnish infants (having corrective surgery for congenital heart defects).

Sample: blood. This chain links TRBV5-1 with TRBJ2-2; D possibly corresponds to TRBD2 (6 bases). This TCR was sampled from a boy under two years old with a congenital heart defect but otherwise immunologically healthy. CDR3 residues: CASSFSGDPGELFF. The CDR3 DNA follows: TGCGCCAGCAGCTTTTCGGGGGATCCCGGGGAGCTGTTTTTT.